The sequence of this TCR beta chain was determined in a study of molecular identifiers for immune sequencing clone quantification. Study-wide background: Four of five splits of RNA from roughly 20,000 or 100,000 naive CD8 cells were sequenced in replicates.

With 10%, 30% or 50% of RNA, roughly 17,000 to 1,000,000 naive CD8 T cells were sequenced. The authors built bulk TCR libraries by previously described methods with listed TCR primers. TCRdb ran MiXCR on the PCR reads and lists one entry per CDR3 protein. This sample has some 100,000 distinct CDR3 sequences, with about 20% found just once. Germline CDR1 LGHNA, CDR2 YSLEER. This CDR3 spans 14 amino acids. Regarding this clonotype: No conserved phenylalanine or tryptophan is present at the end of the CDR3, so a read error is the likely explanation.

This TCR came from a human donor in good health. Some libraries in this study had Jurkat cell RNA spiked in. Sequenced material: naive CD8+ T cells from blood, with Jurkat cell RNA spiked in. Subset reported: FACS-sorted CD8+CD4-CCR7+CD45RA+ naive T cells. The rearrangement joins TRBV4-3 to TRBJ2-7, with no clear D. The CDR3 spells CASSPGRSSYEQYS. DNA for the CDR3: TGCGCCAGCAGCCCCGGACGGAGCTCCTACGAACAGTACTCC.